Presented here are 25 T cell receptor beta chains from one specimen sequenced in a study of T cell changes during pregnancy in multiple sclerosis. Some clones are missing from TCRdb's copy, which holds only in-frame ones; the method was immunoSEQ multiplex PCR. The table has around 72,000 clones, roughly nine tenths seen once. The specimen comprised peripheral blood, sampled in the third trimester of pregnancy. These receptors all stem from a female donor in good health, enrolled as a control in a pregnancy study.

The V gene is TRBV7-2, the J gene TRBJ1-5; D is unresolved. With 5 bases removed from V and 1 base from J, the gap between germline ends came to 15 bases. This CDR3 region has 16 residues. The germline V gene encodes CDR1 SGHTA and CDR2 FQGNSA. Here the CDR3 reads CASSPRAGRSNQPQHF. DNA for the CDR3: TGTGCCAGCAGCCCCCGGGCGGGAAGGAGCAATCAGCCCCAGCATTTT.

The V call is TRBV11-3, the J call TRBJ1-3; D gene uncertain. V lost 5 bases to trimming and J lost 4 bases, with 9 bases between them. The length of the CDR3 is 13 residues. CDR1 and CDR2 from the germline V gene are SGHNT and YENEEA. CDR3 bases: TGTGCCAGCAGCCCCTCGGGAGGAAACACCATATATTTT. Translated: CASSPSGGNTIYF.

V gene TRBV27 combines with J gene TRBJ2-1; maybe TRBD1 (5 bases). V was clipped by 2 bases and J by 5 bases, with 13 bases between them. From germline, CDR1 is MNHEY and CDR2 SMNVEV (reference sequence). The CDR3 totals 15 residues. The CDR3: CASSLPDRQNNEQFF. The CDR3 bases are TGTGCCAGCAGTTTACCTGACAGACAGAACAATGAGCAGTTCTTC.

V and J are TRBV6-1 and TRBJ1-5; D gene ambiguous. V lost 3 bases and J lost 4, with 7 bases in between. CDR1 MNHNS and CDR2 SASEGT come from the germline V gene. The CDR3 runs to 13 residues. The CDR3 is CASSDQRNQPQHF. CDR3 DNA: TGTGCCAGCAGTGACCAGAGGAATCAGCCCCAGCATTTT.

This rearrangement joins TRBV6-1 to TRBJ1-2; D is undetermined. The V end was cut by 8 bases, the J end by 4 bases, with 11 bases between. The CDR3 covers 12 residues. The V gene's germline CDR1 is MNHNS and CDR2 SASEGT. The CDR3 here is CASGSGVYGYTF. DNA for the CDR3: TGTGCCAGCGGAAGCGGCGTCTATGGCTACACCTTC.

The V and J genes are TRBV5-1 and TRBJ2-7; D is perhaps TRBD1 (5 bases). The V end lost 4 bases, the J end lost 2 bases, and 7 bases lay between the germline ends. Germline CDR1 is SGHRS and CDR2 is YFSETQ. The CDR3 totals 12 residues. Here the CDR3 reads CASSVDTYEQYF. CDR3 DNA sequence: TGCGCCAGCAGCGTGGACACCTACGAGCAGTACTTC.

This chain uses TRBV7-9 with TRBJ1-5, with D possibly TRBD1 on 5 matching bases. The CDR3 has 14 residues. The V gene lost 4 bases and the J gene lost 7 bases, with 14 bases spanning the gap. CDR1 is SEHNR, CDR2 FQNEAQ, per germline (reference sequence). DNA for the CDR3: TGTGCCAGCAGCTCGCAGGGCTTAGGGCAGCCCCAGCATTTT. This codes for CASSSQGLGQPQHF.

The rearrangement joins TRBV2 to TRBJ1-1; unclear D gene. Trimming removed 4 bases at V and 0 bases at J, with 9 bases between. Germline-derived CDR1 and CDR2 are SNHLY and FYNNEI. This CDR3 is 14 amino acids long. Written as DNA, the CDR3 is TGTGCCAGCAGTGTGTTGCGGGTGAACACTGAAGCTTTCTTT. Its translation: CASSVLRVNTEAFF.

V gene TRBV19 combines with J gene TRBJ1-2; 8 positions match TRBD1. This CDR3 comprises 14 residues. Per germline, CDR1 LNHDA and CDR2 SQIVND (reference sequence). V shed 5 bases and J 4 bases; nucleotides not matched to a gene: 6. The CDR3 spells CASSPGDRFYGYTF. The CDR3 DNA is TGTGCCAGTAGTCCCGGGGACAGGTTCTATGGCTACACCTTC.

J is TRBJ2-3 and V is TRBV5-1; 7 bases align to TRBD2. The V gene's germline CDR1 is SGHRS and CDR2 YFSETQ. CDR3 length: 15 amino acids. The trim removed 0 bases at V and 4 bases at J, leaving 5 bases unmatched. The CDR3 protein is CASSLDGRAADTQYF. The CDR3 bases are TGCGCCAGCAGCTTGGATGGGAGGGCCGCAGATACGCAGTATTTT.

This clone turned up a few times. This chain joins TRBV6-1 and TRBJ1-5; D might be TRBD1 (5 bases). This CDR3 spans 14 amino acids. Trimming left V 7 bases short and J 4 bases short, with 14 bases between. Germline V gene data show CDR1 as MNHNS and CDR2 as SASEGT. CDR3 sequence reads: CASIDYRPNQPQHF. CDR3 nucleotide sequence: TGTGCCAGCATCGATTACAGGCCTAATCAGCCCCAGCATTTT.

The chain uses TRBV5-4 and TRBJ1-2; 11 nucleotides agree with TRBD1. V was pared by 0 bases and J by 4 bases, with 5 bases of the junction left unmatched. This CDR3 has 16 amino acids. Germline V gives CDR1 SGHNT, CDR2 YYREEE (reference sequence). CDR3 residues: CASSLEDRGLGYGYTF. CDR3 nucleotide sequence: TGTGCCAGCAGCTTGGAGGACAGGGGGCTAGGCTATGGCTACACCTTC.

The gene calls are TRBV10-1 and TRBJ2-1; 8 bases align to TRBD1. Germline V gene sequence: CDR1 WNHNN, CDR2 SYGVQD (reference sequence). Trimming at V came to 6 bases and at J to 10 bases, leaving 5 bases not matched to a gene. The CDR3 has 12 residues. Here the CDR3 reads CASSRRTGEQFF. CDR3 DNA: TGCGCCAGCAGCCGTAGGACAGGGGAGCAGTTCTTC.

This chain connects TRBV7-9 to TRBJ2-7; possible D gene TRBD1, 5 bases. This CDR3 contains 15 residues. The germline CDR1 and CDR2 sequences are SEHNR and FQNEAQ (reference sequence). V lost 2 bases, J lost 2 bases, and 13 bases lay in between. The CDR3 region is CASSLTKGITYEQYF. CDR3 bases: TGTGCCAGCAGCTTAACGAAGGGGATAACCTACGAGCAGTACTTC.

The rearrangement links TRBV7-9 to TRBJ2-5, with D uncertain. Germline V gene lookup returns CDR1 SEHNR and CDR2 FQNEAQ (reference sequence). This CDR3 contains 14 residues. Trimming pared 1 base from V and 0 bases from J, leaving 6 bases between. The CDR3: CASSLGGYQETQYF. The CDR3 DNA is TGTGCCAGCAGCTTAGGCGGTTACCAAGAGACCCAGTACTTC.

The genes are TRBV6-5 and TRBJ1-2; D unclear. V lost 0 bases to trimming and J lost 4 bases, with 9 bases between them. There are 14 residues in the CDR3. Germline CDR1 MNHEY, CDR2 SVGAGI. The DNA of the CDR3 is TGTGCCAGCAGTTACTCGACTGCGACCTATGGCTACACCTTC. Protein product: CASSYSTATYGYTF.

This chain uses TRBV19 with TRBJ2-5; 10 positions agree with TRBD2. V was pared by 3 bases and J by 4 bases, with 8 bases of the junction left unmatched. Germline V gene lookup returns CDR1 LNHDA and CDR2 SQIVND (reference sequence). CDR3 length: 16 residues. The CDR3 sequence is CASSIRSGGALETQYF. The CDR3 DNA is TGTGCCAGTAGTATCCGGAGCGGGGGGGCCTTAGAGACCCAGTACTTC.

Here the CDR3 reads CASSLDLGAVETQYF. For the CDR3, the DNA is TGTGCCAGCAGCTTAGATCTGGGGGCGGTGGAGACCCAGTACTTC. This rearrangement joins TRBV11-2 to TRBJ2-5; perhaps TRBD1 as D (6 bases). V was cut by 0 bases and J by 5 bases, with 13 bases left in between. This CDR3 has 15 residues. Germline V gene lookup returns CDR1 SGHAT and CDR2 FQNNGV.

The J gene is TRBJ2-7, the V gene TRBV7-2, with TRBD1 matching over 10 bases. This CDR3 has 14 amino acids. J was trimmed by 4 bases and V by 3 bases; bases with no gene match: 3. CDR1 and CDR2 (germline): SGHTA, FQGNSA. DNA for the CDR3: TGTGCCAGCAGCTTTGGACAGGGGGGTTACGAGCAGTACTTC. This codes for CASSFGQGGYEQYF.

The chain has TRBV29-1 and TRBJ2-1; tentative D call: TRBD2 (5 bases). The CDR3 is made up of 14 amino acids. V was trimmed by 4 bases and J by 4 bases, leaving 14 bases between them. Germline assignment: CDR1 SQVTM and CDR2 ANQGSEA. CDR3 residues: CSVVLVGGYNEQFF. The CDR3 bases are TGCAGCGTTGTACTCGTCGGAGGTTACAATGAGCAGTTCTTC.

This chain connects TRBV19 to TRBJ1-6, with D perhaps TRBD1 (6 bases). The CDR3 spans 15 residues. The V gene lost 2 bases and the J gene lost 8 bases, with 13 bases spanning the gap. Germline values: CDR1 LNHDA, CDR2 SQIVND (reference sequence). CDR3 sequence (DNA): TGTGCCAGTAGTATAACCAAACAGGGATATTCACCCCTCCACTTT. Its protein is CASSITKQGYSPLHF. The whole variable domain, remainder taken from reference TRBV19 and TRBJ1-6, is DGGITQSPKYLFRKEGQNVTLSCEQNLNHDAMYWYRQDPGQGLRLIYYSQIVNDFQKGDIAEGYSVSREKKESFPLTVTSAQKNPTAFYLCASSITKQGYSPLHFGNGTRLTVT.

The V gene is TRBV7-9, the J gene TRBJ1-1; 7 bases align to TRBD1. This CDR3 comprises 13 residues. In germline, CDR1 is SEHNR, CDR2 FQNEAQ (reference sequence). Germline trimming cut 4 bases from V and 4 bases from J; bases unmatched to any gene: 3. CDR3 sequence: CASSWTGPTEAFF. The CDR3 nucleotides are TGTGCCAGCAGCTGGACAGGTCCCACTGAAGCTTTCTTT.

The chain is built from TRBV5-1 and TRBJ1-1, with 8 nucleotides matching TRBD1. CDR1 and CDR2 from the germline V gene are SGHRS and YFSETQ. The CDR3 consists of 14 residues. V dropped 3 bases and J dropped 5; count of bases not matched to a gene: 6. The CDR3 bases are TGCGCCAGCAGCTCCCAGGACAGGGCTACTGAAGCTTTCTTT. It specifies CASSSQDRATEAFF.

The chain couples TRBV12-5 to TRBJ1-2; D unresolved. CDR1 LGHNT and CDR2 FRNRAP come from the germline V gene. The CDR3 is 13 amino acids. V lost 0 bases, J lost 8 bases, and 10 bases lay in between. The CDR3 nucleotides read TGTGCTAGTGGTTTGGTTCTTGGGCAGGGCTACACCTTC. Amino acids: CASGLVLGQGYTF.

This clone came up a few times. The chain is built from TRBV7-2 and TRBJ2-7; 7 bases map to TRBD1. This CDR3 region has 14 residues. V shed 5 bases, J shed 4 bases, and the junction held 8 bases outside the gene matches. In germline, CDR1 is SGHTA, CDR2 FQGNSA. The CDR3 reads CASSRAGGLYEQYF. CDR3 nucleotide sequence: TGTGCCAGCAGCAGGGCAGGGGGTCTATACGAGCAGTACTTC.